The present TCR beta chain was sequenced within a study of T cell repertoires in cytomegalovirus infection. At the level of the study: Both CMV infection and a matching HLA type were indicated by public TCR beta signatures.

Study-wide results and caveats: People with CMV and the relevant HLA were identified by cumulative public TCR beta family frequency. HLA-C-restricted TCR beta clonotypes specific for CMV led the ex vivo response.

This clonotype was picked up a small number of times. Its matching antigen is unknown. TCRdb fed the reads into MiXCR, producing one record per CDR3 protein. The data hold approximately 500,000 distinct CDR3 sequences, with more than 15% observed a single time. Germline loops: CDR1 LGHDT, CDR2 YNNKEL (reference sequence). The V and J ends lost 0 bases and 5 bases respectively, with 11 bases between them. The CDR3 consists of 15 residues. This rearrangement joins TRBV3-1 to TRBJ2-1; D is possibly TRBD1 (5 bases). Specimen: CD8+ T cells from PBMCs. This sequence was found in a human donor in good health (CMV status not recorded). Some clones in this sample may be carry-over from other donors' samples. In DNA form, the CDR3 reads TGTGCCAGCAGCCAAGAGGGCAGGGCCGACAATGAGCAGTTCTTC. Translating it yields CASSQEGRADNEQFF.